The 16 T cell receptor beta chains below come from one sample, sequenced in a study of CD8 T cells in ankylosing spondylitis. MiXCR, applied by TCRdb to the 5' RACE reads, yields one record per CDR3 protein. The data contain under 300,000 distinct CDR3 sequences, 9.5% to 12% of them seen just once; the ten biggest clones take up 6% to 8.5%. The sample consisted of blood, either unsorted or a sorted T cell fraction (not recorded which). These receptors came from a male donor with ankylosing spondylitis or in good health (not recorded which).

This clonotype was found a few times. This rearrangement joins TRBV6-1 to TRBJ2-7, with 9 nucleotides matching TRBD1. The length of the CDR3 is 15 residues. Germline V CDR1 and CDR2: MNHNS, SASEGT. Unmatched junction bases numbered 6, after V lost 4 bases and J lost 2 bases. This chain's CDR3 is CASSGPRTGAYEQYF. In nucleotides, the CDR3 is TGTGCCAGCAGTGGCCCTAGGACAGGGGCCTACGAGCAGTACTTC.

CDR3 coding DNA: TGCGCCAGCAGCCTGGGTGGGGCTAGCAATCAGCCCCAGCATTTT. Translating it yields CASSLGGASNQPQHF. The chain employs TRBV5-1 and TRBJ1-5, with a weak D call TRBD1 (5 bases). The germline V and J ends were trimmed by 4 bases and 0 bases, with 11 bases remaining between them. Germline V gene sequence: CDR1 SGHRS, CDR2 YFSETQ. The CDR3 has 15 residues.

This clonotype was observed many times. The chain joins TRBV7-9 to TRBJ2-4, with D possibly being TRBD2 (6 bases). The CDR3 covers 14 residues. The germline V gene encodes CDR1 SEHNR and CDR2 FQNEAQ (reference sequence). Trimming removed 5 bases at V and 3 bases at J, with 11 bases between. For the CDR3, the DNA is TGTGCCAGCAGCCCAGTGGGGGGCAAAAACATTCAGTACTTC. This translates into CASSPVGGKNIQYF.

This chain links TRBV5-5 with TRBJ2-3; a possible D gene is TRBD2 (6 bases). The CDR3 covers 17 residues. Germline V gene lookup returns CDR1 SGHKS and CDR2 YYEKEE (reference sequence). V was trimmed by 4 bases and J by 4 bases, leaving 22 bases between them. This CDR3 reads CASSPPFGVREADTQYF. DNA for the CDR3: TGTGCCAGCAGCCCCCCGTTTGGGGTTAGGGAGGCAGATACGCAGTATTTT.

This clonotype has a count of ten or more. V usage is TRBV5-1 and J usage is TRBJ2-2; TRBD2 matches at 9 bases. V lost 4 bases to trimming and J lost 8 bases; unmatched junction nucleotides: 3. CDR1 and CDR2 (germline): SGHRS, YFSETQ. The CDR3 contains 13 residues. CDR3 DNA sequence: TGCGCCAGCAGCGGACTAGCGTCGGGGGAGCTGTTTTTT. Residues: CASSGLASGELFF.

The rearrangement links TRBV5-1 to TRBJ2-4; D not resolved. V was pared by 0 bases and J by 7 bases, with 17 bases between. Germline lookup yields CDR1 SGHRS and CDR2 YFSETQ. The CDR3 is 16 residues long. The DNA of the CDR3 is TGCGCCAGCAGCTTGGTCGGGCCTTCCTACGGGAACATTCAGTACTTC. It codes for CASSLVGPSYGNIQYF.

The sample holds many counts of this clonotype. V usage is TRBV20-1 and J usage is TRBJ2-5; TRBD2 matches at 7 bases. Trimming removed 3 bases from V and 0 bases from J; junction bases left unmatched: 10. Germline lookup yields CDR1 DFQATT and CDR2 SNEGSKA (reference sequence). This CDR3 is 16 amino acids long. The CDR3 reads CSASPLIGRYQETQYF. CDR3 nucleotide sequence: TGCAGTGCTAGCCCCCTCATCGGGAGGTACCAAGAGACCCAGTACTTC.

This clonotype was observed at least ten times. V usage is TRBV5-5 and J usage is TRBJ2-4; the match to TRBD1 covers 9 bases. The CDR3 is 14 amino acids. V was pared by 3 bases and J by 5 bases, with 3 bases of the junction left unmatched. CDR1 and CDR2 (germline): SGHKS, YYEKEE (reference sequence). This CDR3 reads CASSWGDRENIQYF. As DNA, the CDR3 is TGTGCCAGCAGCTGGGGGGACAGGGAAAACATTCAGTACTTC.

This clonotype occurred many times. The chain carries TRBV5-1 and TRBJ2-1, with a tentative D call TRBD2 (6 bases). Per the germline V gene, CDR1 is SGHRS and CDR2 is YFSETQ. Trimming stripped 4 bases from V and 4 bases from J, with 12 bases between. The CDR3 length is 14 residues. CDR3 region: CASSEGTDYNEQFF. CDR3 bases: TGCGCCAGCAGCGAGGGGACTGATTACAATGAGCAGTTCTTC.

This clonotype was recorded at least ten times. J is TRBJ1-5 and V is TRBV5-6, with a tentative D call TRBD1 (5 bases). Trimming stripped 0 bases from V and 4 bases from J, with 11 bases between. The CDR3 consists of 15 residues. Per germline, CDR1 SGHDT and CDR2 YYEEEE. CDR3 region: CASSLAGWANQPQHF. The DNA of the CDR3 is TGTGCCAGCAGCTTGGCAGGGTGGGCAAATCAGCCCCAGCATTTT.

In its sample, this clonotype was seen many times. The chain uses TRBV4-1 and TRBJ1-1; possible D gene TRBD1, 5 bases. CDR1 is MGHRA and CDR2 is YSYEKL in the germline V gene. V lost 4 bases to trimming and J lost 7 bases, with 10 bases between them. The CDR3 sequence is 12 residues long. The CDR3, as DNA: TGCGCCAGCAGCCCCGGGACGGTTGAAGCTTTCTTT. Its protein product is CASSPGTVEAFF.

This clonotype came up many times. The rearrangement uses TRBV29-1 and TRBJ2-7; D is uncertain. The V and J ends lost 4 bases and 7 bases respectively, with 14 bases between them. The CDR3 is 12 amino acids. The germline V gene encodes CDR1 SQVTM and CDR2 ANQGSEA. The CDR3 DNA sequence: TGCAGCGTTGTGGGCAACCAAGAAGAGCAGTACTTC. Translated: CSVVGNQEEQYF.

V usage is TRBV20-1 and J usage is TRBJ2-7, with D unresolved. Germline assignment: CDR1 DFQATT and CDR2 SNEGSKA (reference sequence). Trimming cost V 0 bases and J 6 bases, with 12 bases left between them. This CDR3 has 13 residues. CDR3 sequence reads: CSARDKAYSEQYF. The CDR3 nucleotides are TGCAGTGCTAGAGATAAGGCCTACAGCGAGCAGTACTTC.

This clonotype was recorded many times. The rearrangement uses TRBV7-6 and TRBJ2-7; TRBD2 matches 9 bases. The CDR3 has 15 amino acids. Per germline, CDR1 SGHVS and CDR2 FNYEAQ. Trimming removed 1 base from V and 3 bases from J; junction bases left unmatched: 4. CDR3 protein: CASSLDPAGGYEQYF. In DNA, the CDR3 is TGTGCCAGCAGCTTAGATCCAGCGGGGGGCTACGAGCAGTACTTC.

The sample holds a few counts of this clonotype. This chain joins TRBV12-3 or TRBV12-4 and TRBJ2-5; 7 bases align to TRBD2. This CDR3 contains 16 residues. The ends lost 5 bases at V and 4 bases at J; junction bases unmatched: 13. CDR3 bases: TGTGCCAGCAGTCCCCAAACGGGGGGTTTCGGAGAGACCCAGTACTTC. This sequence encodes CASSPQTGGFGETQYF.

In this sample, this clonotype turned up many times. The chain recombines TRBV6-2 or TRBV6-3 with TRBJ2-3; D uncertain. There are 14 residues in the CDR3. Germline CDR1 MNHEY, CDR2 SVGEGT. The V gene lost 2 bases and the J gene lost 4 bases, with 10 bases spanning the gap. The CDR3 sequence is CASSYSEEADTQYF. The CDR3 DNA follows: TGTGCCAGCAGTTACAGTGAAGAGGCAGATACGCAGTATTTT.